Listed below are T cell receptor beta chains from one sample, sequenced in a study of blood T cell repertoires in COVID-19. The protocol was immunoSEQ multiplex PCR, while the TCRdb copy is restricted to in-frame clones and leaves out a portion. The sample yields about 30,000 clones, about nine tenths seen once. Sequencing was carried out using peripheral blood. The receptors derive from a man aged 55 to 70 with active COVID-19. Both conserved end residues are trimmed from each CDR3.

ASSLGQVSEAF | TRBV7-9
ASYGGTGELF | TRBV12-5
ASSQVGGANYGYT | TRBV4-1
ASSSFRGGYEQY | TRBV7-2
ASSKGGGRVDQRFCHSGANVLT | TRBV21-1
ASASDRMNTEAF | TRBV19
ASTGFTGELF | TRBV6-5
ASRLDQGTYTEAF | TRBV27
ASSTPSGNQPQH | TRBV28
ASSPLTGYGYT | TRBV6-2/TRBV6-3
ASSLGGGQQNEKLF | TRBV7-6
ASSLQGQFPTTGQF | TRBV7-8
ASSPGTGGSEQF | TRBV5-1
ASSLTGGDFANEKLF | TRBV7-9
ASSLGGTSGEDEQF | TRBV5-1
ASSLDGGGAETQY | TRBV7-2